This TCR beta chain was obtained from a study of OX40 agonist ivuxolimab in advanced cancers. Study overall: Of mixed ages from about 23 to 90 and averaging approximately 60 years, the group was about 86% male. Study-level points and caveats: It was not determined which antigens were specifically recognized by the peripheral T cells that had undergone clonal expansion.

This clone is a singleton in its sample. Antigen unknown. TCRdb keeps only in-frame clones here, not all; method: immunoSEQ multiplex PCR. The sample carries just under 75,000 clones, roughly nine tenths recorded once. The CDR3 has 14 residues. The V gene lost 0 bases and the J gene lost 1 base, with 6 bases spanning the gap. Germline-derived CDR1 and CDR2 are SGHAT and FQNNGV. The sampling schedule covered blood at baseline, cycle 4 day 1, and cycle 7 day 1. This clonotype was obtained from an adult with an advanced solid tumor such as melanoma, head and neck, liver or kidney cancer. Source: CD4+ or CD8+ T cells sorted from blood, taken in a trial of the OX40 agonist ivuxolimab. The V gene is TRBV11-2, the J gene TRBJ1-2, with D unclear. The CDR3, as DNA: TGTGCCAGCAGCTTAGATAGGGTTAACTATGGCTACACCTTC. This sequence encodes CASSLDRVNYGYTF.